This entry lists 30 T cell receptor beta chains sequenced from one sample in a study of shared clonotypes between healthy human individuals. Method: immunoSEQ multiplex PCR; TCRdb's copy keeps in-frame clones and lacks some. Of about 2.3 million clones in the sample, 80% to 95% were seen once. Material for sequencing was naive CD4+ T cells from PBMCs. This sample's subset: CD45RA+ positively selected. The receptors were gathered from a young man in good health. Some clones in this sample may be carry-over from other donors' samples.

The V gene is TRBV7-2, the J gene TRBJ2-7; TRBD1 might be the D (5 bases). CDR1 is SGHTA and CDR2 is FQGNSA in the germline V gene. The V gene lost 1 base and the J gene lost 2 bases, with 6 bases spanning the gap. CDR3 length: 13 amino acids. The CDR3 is CASSLDRTYEQYF. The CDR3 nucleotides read TGTGCCAGCAGCTTAGACAGGACCTACGAGCAGTACTTC.

Here the CDR3 DNA reads TGTGCCAGCAGCGCCGGGGGGACTAGTGGCGTCGATGAGCAGTTCTTC. As protein: CASSAGGTSGVDEQFF. The rearrangement uses TRBV28 and TRBJ2-1; 8 bases align to TRBD2. Per the germline V gene, CDR1 is MDHEN and CDR2 is SYDVKM. CDR3 size: 16 residues. V shed 6 bases and J 8 bases; nucleotides not matched to a gene: 15.

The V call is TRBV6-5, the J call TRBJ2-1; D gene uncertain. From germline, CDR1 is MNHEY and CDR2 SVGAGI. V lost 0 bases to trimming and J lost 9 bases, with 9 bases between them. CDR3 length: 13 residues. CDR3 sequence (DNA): TGTGCCAGCAGTTACTCGGGGATTGGTGAGCAGTTCTTC. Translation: CASSYSGIGEQFF.

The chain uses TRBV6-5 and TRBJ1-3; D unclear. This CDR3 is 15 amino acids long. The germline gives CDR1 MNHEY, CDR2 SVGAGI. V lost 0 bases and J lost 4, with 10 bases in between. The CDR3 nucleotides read TGTGCCAGCAGTTACTCAGGGTCTCCCGGAAACACCATATATTTT. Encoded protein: CASSYSGSPGNTIYF.

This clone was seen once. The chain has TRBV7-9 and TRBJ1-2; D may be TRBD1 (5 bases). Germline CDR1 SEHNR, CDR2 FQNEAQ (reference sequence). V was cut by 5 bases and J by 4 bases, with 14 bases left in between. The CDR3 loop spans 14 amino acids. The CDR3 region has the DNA TGTGCCAGCAGCCGGAGGGGCGGGGGCTATGGCTACACCTTC. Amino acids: CASSRRGGGYGYTF.

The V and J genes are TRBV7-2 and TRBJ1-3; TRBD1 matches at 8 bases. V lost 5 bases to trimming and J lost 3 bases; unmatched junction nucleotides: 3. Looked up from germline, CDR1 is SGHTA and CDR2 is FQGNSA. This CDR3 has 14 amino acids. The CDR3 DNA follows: TGTGCCAGCAGCATCGGACAGGGTGGAAACACCATATATTTT. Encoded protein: CASSIGQGGNTIYF.

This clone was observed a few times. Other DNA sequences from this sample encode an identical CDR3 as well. For the CDR3, the DNA is TGTGCCTGGAGTGTACTGGGGAATCAGCCCCAGCATTTT. Translating it yields CAWSVLGNQPQHF. The chain couples TRBV30 to TRBJ1-5; D not certain. V was clipped by 0 bases and J by 4 bases, with 7 bases between them. Germline CDR1 GTSNPN, CDR2 SVGIG (reference sequence). The CDR3 sequence is 13 residues long.

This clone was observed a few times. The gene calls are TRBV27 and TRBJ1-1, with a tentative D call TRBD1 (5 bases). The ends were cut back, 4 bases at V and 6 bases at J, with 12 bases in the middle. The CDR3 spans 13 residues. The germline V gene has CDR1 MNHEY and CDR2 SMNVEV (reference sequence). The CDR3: CASSSGRAAEAFF. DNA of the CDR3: TGTGCCAGCAGTTCAGGCAGGGCTGCTGAAGCTTTCTTT.

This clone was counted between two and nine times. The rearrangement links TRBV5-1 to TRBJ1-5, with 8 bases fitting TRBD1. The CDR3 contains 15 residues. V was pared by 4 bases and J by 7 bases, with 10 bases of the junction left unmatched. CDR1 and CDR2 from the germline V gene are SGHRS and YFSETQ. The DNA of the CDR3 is TGCGCCAGCAGCCTAGACAGGGGAACTGGACAGCCCCAGCATTTT. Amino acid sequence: CASSLDRGTGQPQHF.

CDR3 protein: CASSFGLGNEQFF. The CDR3 coding sequence is TGTGCCAGCAGCTTTGGGCTCGGAAATGAGCAGTTCTTC. This chain links TRBV7-9 with TRBJ2-1, with D uncertain. The germline CDR1 and CDR2 sequences are SEHNR and FQNEAQ (reference sequence). This CDR3 has 13 residues. Trimming left V 3 bases short and J 7 bases short, with 10 bases between.

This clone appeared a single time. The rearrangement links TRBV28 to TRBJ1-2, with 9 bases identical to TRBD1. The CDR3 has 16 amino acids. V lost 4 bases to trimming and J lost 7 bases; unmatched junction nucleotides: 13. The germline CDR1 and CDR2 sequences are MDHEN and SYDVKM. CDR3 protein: CASSSGGGTGNTGYTF. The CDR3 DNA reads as TGTGCCAGCAGTTCAGGAGGGGGGACAGGGAACACTGGCTACACCTTC.

The CDR3 loop is CASSGGDSFREQYF. CDR3 coding DNA: TGTGCCAGTTCTGGAGGGGATAGTTTTCGCGAGCAGTACTTC. V is TRBV6-1 and J is TRBJ2-7; a weak D match, TRBD2 (6 bases). Germline lookup yields CDR1 MNHNS and CDR2 SASEGT. The V end was cut by 9 bases, the J end by 6 bases, with 21 bases between. The length of the CDR3 is 14 residues.

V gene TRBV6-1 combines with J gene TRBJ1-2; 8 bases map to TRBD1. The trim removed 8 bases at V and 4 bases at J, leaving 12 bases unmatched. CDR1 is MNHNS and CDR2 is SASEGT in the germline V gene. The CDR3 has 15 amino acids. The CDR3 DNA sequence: TGTGCCAGCCGCTCAGTAGGGACAGGCATCTATGGCTACACCTTC. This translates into CASRSVGTGIYGYTF.

The CDR3 is CASSDRGFQPQHF. Written as DNA, the CDR3 is TGTGCCAGCAGTGACAGGGGATTTCAGCCCCAGCATTTT. The chain recombines TRBV2 with TRBJ1-5; TRBD1 is a possible D gene (6 bases). The CDR3 loop spans 13 amino acids. CDR1 is SNHLY and CDR2 is FYNNEI in the germline V gene. V was cut by 3 bases and J by 6 bases, with 9 bases left in between. The complete variable domain, with remaining parts taken from reference TRBV2 and TRBJ1-5, reads EPEVTQTPSHQVTQMGQEVILRCVPISNHLYFYWYRQILGQKVEFLVSFYNNEISEKSEIFDDQFSVERPDGSNFTLKIRSTKLEDSAMYFCASSDRGFQPQHFGDGTRLSIL.

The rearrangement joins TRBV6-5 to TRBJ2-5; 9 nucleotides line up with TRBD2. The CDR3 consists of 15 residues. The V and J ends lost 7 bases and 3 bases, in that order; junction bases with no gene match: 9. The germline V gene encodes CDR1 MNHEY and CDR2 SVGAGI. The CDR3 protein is CASTRSGRREETQYF. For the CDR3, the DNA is TGTGCCAGCACACGGAGCGGGAGGAGAGAAGAGACCCAGTACTTC.

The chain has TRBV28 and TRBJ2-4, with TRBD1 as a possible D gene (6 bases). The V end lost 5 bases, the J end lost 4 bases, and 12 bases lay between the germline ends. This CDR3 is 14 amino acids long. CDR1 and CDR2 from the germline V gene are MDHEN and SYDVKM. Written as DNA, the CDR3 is TGTGCCAGCAGTCGCCTCACAGGGAAAAACATTCAGTACTTC. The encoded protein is CASSRLTGKNIQYF. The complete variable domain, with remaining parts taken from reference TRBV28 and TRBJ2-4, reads DVKVTQSSRYLVKRTGEKVFLECVQDMDHENMFWYRQDPGLGLRLIYFSYDVKMKEKGDIPEGYSVSREKKERFSLILESASTNQTSMYLCASSRLTGKNIQYFGAGTRLSVL.

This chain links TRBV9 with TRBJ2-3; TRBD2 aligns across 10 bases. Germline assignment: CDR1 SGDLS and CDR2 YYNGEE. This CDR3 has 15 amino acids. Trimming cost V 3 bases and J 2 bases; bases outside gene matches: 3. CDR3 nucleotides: TGTGCCAGCAGCGCTCTAGCGGGAGACACAGATACGCAGTATTTT. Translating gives CASSALAGDTDTQYF.

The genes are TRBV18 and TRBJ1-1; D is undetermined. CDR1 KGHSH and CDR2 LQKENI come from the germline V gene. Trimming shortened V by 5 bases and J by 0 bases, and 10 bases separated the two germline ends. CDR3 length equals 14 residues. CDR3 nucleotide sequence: TGTGCCAGCTCATCACGATTGATGAACACTGAAGCTTTCTTT. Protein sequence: CASSSRLMNTEAFF.

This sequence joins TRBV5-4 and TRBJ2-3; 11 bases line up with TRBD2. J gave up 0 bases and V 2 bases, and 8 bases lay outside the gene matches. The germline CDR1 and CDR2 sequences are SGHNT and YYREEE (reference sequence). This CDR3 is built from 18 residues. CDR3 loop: CASSFGLAGGYSTDTQYF. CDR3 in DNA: TGTGCCAGCAGCTTCGGGCTAGCGGGAGGCTATAGCACAGATACGCAGTATTTT. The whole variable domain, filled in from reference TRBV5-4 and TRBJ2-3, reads ETGVTQSPTHLIKTRGQQVTLRCSSQSGHNTVSWYQQALGQGPQFIFQYYREEENGRGNFPPRFSGLQFPNYSSELNVNALELDDSALYLCASSFGLAGGYSTDTQYFGPGTRLTVL.

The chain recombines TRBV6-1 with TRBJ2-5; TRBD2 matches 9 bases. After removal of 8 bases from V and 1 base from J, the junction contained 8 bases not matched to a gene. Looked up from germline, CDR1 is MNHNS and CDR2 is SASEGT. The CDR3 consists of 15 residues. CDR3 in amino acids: CASSPAGGIQETQYF. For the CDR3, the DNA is TGTGCCAGCTCCCCAGCGGGAGGAATCCAAGAGACCCAGTACTTC.

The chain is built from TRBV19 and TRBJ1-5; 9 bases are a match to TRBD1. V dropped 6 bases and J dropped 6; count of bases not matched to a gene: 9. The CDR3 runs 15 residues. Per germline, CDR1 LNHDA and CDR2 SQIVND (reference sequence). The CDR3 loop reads CASSMTGGRGQPQHF. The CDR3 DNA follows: TGTGCCAGTAGCATGACAGGGGGACGGGGTCAGCCCCAGCATTTT.

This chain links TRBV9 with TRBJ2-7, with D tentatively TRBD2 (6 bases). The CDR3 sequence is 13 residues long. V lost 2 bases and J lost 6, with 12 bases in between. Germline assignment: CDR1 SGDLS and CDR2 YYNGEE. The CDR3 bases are TGTGCCAGCAGCGTCTACGGAGGGCGCGAGCAGTACTTC. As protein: CASSVYGGREQYF.

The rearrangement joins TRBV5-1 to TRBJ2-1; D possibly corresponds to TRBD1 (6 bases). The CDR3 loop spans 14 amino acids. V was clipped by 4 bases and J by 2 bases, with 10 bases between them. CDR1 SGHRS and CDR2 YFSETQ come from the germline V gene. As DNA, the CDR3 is TGCGCCAGCAGCCCCGGACAGCCCTACAATGAGCAGTTCTTC. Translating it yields CASSPGQPYNEQFF.

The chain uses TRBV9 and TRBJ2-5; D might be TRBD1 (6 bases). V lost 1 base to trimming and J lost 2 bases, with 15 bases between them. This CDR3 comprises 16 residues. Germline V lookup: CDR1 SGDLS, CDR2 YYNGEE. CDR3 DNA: TGTGCCAGCAGCGTACCACAGGGAAAAGGGCAAGAGACCCAGTACTTC. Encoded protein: CASSVPQGKGQETQYF.

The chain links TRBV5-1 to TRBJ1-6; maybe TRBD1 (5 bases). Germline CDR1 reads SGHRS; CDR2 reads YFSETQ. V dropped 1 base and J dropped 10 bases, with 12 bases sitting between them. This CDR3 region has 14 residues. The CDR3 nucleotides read TGCGCCAGCAGCTTGAGCCCGGGGCCCTCACCCCTCCACTTT. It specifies CASSLSPGPSPLHF.

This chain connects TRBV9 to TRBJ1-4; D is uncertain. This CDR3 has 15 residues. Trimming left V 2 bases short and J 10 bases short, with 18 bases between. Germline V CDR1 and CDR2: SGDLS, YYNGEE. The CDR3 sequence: CASSVRAGGEAKLFF. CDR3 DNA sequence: TGTGCCAGCAGCGTCAGAGCAGGTGGGGAGGCAAAACTGTTTTTT.

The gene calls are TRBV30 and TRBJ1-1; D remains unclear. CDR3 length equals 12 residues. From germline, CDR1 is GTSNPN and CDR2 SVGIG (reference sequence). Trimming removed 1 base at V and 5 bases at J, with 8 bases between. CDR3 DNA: TGTGCCTGGAGTGCGGCGGGTACTGAAGCTTTCTTT. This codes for CAWSAAGTEAFF.

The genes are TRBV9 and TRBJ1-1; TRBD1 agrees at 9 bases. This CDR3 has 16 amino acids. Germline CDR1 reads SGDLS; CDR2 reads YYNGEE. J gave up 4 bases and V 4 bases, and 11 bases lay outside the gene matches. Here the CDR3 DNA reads TGTGCCAGCAGCCCACAGGGGGCTGTGTCTAGCACTGAAGCTTTCTTT. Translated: CASSPQGAVSSTEAFF.

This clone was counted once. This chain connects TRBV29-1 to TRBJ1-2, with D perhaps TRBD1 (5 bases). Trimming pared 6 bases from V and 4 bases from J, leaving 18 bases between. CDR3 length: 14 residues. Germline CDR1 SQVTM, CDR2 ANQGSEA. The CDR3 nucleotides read TGCAGCGTGGGACGAGACAGTGTAGGCTATGGCTACACCTTC. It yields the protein CSVGRDSVGYGYTF.

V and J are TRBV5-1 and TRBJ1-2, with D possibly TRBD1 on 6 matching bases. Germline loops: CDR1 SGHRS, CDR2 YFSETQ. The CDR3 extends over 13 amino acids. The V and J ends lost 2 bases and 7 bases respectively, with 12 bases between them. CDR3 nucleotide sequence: TGCGCCAGCAGCTTCGGGACACCGGTTGGCTACACCTTC. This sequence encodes CASSFGTPVGYTF.